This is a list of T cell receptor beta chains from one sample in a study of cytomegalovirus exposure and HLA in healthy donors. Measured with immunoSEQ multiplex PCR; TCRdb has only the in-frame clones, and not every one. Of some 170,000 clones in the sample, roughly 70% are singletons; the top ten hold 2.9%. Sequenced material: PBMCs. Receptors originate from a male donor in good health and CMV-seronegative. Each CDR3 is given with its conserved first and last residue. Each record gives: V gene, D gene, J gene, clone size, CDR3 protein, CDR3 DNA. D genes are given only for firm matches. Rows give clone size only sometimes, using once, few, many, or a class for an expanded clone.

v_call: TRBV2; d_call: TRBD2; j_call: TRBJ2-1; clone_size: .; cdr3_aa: CASSEALAGSNEQFF; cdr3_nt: TGTGCCAGCAGTGAGGCACTAGCGGGGTCCAATGAGCAGTTCTTC
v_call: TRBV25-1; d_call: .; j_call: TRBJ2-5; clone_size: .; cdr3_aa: CASSEYPGRETQYF; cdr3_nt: TGTGCCAGCAGTGAATATCCCGGCAGGGAGACCCAGTACTTC
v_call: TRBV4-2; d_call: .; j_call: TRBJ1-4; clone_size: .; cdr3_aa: CASSQAGLLDEKLFF; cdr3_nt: TGTGCCAGCAGCCAGGCAGGGTTATTGGATGAAAAACTGTTTTTT
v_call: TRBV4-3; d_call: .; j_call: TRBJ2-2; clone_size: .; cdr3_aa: CASARTTNTGELFF; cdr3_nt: TGCGCCAGCGCCCGGACAACAAACACCGGGGAGCTGTTTTTT
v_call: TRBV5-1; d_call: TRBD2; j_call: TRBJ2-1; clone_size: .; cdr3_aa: CASSLGTSGWNNEQFF; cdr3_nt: TGCGCCAGCAGCTTGGGTACTAGCGGTTGGAACAATGAGCAGTTCTTC
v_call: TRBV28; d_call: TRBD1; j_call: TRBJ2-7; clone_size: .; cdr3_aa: CASRDRGSYEQYF; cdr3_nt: TGTGCCAGCAGGGACAGGGGATCCTACGAGCAGTACTTC
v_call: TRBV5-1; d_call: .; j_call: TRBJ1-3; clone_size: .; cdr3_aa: CASGSERSSGNTIYF; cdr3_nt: TGCGCCAGCGGGAGCGAGAGATCTTCAGGAAACACCATATATTTT
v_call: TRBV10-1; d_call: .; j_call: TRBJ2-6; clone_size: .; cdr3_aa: CASSEDSFSGANVLTF; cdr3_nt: TGCGCCAGCAGTGAGGACTCATTCTCTGGGGCCAACGTCCTGACTTTC
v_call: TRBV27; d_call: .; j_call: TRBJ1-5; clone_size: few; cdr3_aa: CASQRWHF; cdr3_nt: TGTGCCAGTCAACGGTGGCATTTT
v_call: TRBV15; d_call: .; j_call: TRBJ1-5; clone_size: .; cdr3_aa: CATSREYNNQPQHF; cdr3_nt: TGTGCCACCAGCAGAGAGTACAACAATCAGCCCCAGCATTTT
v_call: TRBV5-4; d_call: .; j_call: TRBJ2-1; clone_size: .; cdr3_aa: CASSLRGSYNEQFF; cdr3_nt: TGTGCCAGCAGCTTGCGGGGGTCCTACAATGAGCAGTTCTTC
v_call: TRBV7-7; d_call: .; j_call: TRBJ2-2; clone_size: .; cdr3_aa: CASGRGNTGELFF; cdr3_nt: TGTGCCAGCGGCAGGGGGAACACCGGGGAGCTGTTTTTT
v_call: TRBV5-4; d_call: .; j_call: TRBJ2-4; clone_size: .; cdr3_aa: CASSLPLGGQANIQYF; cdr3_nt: TGTGCCAGCAGCTTACCGTTGGGTGGGCAGGCCAACATTCAGTACTTC
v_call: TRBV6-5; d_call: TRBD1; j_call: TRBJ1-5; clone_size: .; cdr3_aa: CASSGTGNQPQHF; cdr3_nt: TGTGCCAGCAGTGGGACAGGCAATCAGCCCCAGCATTTT
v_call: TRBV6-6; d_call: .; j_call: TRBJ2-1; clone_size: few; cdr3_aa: CASSYSRIYNEQFF; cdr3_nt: TGTGCCAGCAGTTACTCGAGAATCTACAATGAGCAGTTCTTC
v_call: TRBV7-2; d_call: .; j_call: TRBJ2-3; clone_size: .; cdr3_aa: CASSSGYLQTDTQYF; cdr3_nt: TGTGCCAGCAGCTCAGGGTATCTCCAGACAGATACGCAGTATTTT
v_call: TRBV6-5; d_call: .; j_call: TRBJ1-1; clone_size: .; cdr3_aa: CASRIGMGGGAFF; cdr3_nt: TGTGCCAGCAGAATCGGGATGGGGGGGGGAGCTTTCTTT
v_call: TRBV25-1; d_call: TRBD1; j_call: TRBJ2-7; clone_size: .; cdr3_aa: CASSGRPTGGSEQYF; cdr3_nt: TGTGCCAGCAGTGGGAGACCTACAGGGGGTAGCGAGCAGTACTTC